The 30 T cell receptor beta chains reported below all come from one sample, sequenced in a study of blood T cell repertoires in COVID-19. Clones were sequenced by immunoSEQ multiplex PCR, and TCRdb holds only the in-frame ones, with some missing. The table records about 58,000 clones, 78% of them present only once. Sequenced sample: peripheral blood. The receptor set was obtained from a human donor in a cohort sampled during active COVID-19.

The chain is built from TRBV2 and TRBJ1-1; 7 positions agree with TRBD1. The CDR3 is made up of 15 amino acids. Germline CDR1 is SNHLY and CDR2 is FYNNEI. The J segment lost 1 base and the V segment lost 5 bases, leaving 7 bases of the junction unmatched. CDR3 sequence (DNA): TGTGCCAGCAGTAACCTCGGGACAGCGAACACTGAAGCTTTCTTT. Translated, it gives CASSNLGTANTEAFF.

The CDR3 region has the DNA TGTGCCAGCAGCTTTGGGACAGACGAGCAGTACTTC. It yields the protein CASSFGTDEQYF. This sequence joins TRBV5-6 and TRBJ2-7; 7 bases are a match to TRBD1. The CDR3 sequence is 12 residues long. The junction had 1 base not matched to a gene; V was cut back by 2 bases and J by 5 bases. Germline loops: CDR1 SGHDT, CDR2 YYEEEE.

The genes are TRBV11-1 and TRBJ1-6; 7 bases are shared with TRBD1. Per germline, CDR1 SGHAT and CDR2 FQDESV (reference sequence). The junction had 5 bases not matched to a gene; V was cut back by 6 bases and J by 3 bases. The CDR3 runs to 15 residues. CDR3 coding DNA: TGTGCCAGCAGGGGACCAGGGGGCTATAATTCACCCCTCCACTTT. It is translated as CASRGPGGYNSPLHF. The whole variable domain, filled in from reference TRBV11-1 and TRBJ1-6, reads EAEVAQSPRYKITEKSQAVAFWCDPISGHATLYWYRQILGQGPELLVQFQDESVVDDSQLPKDRFSAERLKGVDSTLKIQPAELGDSAMYLCASRGPGGYNSPLHFGNGTRLTVT.

This rearrangement joins TRBV19 to TRBJ1-4, with TRBD1 as a possible D gene (5 bases). The CDR3 covers 14 residues. V gave up 5 bases and J gave up 0 bases, with 7 bases separating them. Germline values: CDR1 LNHDA, CDR2 SQIVND (reference sequence). CDR3 nucleotides: TGTGCCAGTAGTGGGGGGGCAACTAATGAAAAACTGTTTTTT. This gives the protein CASSGGATNEKLFF.

Only a few counts were recorded for this clone. The CDR3 bases are TGCGCCAGCAGCCAAGGTCGGGGAGGGTTCTGGGATACGCAGTATTTT. Translation: CASSQGRGGFWDTQYF. The chain combines TRBV4-1 with TRBJ2-3; 7 nucleotides agree with TRBD2. Germline V CDR1 and CDR2: MGHRA, YSYEKL. Trimming took 1 base from V and 6 from J; bases not matched to a gene: 10. This CDR3 contains 16 residues.

This clone has only a few counts. The V and J genes are TRBV4-2 and TRBJ1-5, with 8 bases matching TRBD1. CDR3 length: 15 residues. Unmatched junction bases numbered 12, after V lost 9 bases and J lost 5 bases. Looked up from germline, CDR1 is LGHNA and CDR2 is YNFKEQ. The CDR3 DNA sequence: TGTGCCAGTACTGATCCTCAGGGGGCCTATCAGCCCCAGCATTTT. It specifies CASTDPQGAYQPQHF.

The chain links TRBV25-1 to TRBJ1-3, with a weak D call TRBD1 (5 bases). V was pared by 1 base and J by 0 bases, with 10 bases between. The CDR3 totals 16 residues. In germline, CDR1 is MGHDK, CDR2 SYGVNS. The CDR3 loop is CASSEWGRGSGNTIYF. The DNA for the CDR3 is TGTGCCAGCAGTGAATGGGGAAGGGGCTCTGGAAACACCATATATTTT.

The rearrangement joins TRBV7-9 to TRBJ1-4; the match to TRBD1 covers 9 bases. This CDR3 is built from 14 residues. Germline CDR1 SEHNR, CDR2 FQNEAQ (reference sequence). Losses at the gene ends were 3 bases for V and 5 bases for J; bases not matched to a gene: 1. The CDR3 nucleotides are TGTGCCAGCAGCTTTGGGACAGGGAATGAAAAACTGTTTTTT. It encodes CASSFGTGNEKLFF.

This sequence joins TRBV6-5 and TRBJ1-1; TRBD1 aligns across 9 bases. The germline gives CDR1 MNHEY, CDR2 SVGAGI. This CDR3 region has 12 residues. V dropped 9 bases and J dropped 2; count of bases not matched to a gene: 1. The CDR3 here is CARDRGNTEAFF. The CDR3 DNA is TGTGCCAGGGACAGGGGAAACACTGAAGCTTTCTTT.

The chain recombines TRBV19 with TRBJ2-6, with 7 bases lining up with TRBD1. Trimming cost V 5 bases and J 4 bases; bases outside gene matches: 5. There are 15 residues in the CDR3. The germline CDR1 and CDR2 sequences are LNHDA and SQIVND (reference sequence). The CDR3 loop is CASSVQGYGANVLTF. The CDR3 coding sequence is TGTGCCAGTAGTGTACAGGGGTACGGGGCCAACGTCCTGACTTTC.

The chain couples TRBV5-1 to TRBJ2-6, with D perhaps TRBD2 (5 bases). The germline V and J ends were trimmed by 4 bases and 0 bases, with 11 bases remaining between them. Germline V gene data show CDR1 as SGHRS and CDR2 as YFSETQ. CDR3 length: 16 residues. The CDR3 nucleotides read TGCGCCAGCAGCCCCGAGGGCGCCTCTGGGGCCAACGTCCTGACTTTC. It is translated as CASSPEGASGANVLTF.

V is TRBV6-5 and J is TRBJ2-7; a possible D gene is TRBD1 (6 bases). The CDR3 runs to 13 residues. V was pared by 2 bases and J by 3 bases, with 8 bases between. The germline V gene encodes CDR1 MNHEY and CDR2 SVGAGI. The CDR3 loop is CASSYGTYYEQYF. The CDR3, as DNA: TGTGCCAGCAGTTACGGGACATACTACGAGCAGTACTTC.

The sample holds one count of this clone. The V and J genes are TRBV2 and TRBJ2-7; 10 positions agree with TRBD2. Unmatched junction bases numbered 8, after V lost 0 bases and J lost 3 bases. Germline V lookup: CDR1 SNHLY, CDR2 FYNNEI. The CDR3 is made up of 17 amino acids. The CDR3 here is CASSEAGLAIGVYEQYF. The CDR3 nucleotides are TGTGCCAGCAGTGAAGCGGGACTAGCGATCGGAGTCTACGAGCAGTACTTC.

The chain joins TRBV3-1 (or the pseudogene TRBV3-2) to TRBJ2-1; TRBD2 aligns across 9 bases. Germline loops: CDR1 LGHDT, CDR2 YNNKEL (reference sequence). The CDR3 has 18 amino acids. J lost 5 bases, V lost 4 bases, and 15 bases had no gene match. The CDR3 DNA is TGTGCCAGCAGCCTAGGACGGGGACTAGCTCTTGCTAACAATGAGCAGTTCTTC. It encodes CASSLGRGLALANNEQFF.

This chain uses TRBV28 with TRBJ1-1, with D perhaps TRBD1 (5 bases). Trimming shortened V by 1 base and J by 1 base, and 10 bases separated the two germline ends. Germline CDR1 is MDHEN and CDR2 is SYDVKM. The CDR3 extends over 15 amino acids. CDR3 sequence reads: CASSLYPQGNTEAFF. The CDR3 DNA follows: TGTGCCAGCAGTTTATATCCGCAGGGGAACACTGAAGCTTTCTTT.

This chain uses TRBV6-4 with TRBJ2-7; 12 nucleotides line up with TRBD2. The CDR3 sequence is 18 residues long. CDR1 MRHNA and CDR2 SNTAGT come from the germline V gene. V trimming: 5 bases; J trimming: 4 bases; junction bases outside the gene matches: 15. The CDR3 spells CASSNPQRLAGDLYEQYF. CDR3 sequence (DNA): TGTGCCAGCAGTAACCCTCAACGACTAGCGGGGGACCTGTACGAGCAGTACTTC.

The V call is TRBV6-4, the J call TRBJ2-1; 10 nucleotides align to TRBD2. Germline V gene data show CDR1 as MRHNA and CDR2 as SNTAGT. V gave up 4 bases and J gave up 7 bases; unmatched junction bases: 13. The CDR3 loop spans 17 amino acids. This chain's CDR3 is CASSASIGLAAWNEQFF. DNA of the CDR3: TGTGCCAGCAGTGCCTCTATCGGACTAGCGGCGTGGAATGAGCAGTTCTTC.

A remark on this clone: Other DNA sequences of this sample code for an identical CDR3. This chain joins TRBV6-5 and TRBJ2-7; 8 bases match TRBD1. CDR1 MNHEY and CDR2 SVGAGI come from the germline V gene. The length of the CDR3 is 14 residues. V gave up 2 bases and J gave up 6 bases; unmatched junction bases: 6. This chain's CDR3 is CASSYTGQGAEQYF. As DNA, the CDR3 is TGTGCCAGCAGTTACACAGGACAGGGTGCCGAGCAGTACTTC.

The J gene is TRBJ2-3, the V gene TRBV10-1, with 15 bases aligning to TRBD2. Germline V gene data show CDR1 as WNHNN and CDR2 as SYGVQD (reference sequence). V was clipped by 4 bases and J by 2 bases; unmatched bases: 7. This CDR3 has 18 amino acids. The CDR3 reads CASSAGLAGGTPTDTQYF. The CDR3 DNA reads as TGCGCCAGCAGTGCAGGACTAGCGGGGGGGACACCCACAGATACGCAGTATTTT.

V is TRBV5-6 and J is TRBJ2-7; D remains unclear. The CDR3 has 11 residues. The germline gives CDR1 SGHDT, CDR2 YYEEEE. The V and J ends lost 3 bases and 4 bases respectively, with 5 bases between them. The chain's CDR3 is CASSSPYEQYF. Written as DNA, the CDR3 is TGTGCCAGCAGCTCCCCTTACGAGCAGTACTTC.

The chain carries TRBV29-1 and TRBJ1-1; TRBD1 is a possible D gene (6 bases). This CDR3 contains 14 residues. Germline values: CDR1 SQVTM, CDR2 ANQGSEA. Trimming left V 5 bases short and J 2 bases short, with 15 bases between. CDR3 sequence reads: CSVLPGTPNTEAFF. CDR3 in DNA: TGCAGCGTTCTCCCCGGGACACCTAACACTGAAGCTTTCTTT.

This chain connects TRBV6-1 to TRBJ1-2, with D uncertain. Germline V gives CDR1 MNHNS, CDR2 SASEGT. The CDR3 contains 16 residues. V dropped 1 base and J dropped 0 bases, with 12 bases sitting between them. The CDR3 coding sequence is TGTGCCAGCAGTGAAGACCCGACAAACCCTAACTATGGCTACACCTTC. It yields the protein CASSEDPTNPNYGYTF.

A single count supports this clone. The chain has TRBV28 and TRBJ1-1, with 7 bases aligning to TRBD1. Looked up from germline, CDR1 is MDHEN and CDR2 is SYDVKM. There are 16 residues in the CDR3. J lost 3 bases, V lost 3 bases, and 10 bases had no gene match. This CDR3 reads CASSFSGRGLYTEAFF. The DNA for the CDR3 is TGTGCCAGCAGTTTTTCCGGGAGGGGGCTATACACTGAAGCTTTCTTT.

V is TRBV18 and J is TRBJ2-7, with 9 bases that match TRBD2. The germline V gene has CDR1 KGHSH and CDR2 LQKENI. The CDR3 covers 14 residues. Trimming at V came to 3 bases and at J to 2 bases, leaving 2 bases not matched to a gene. CDR3 amino acids: CASSPRGGAYEQYF. The CDR3 DNA is TGTGCCAGCTCACCCCGCGGGGGGGCCTACGAGCAGTACTTC. The full variable domain, with the rest looked up from reference TRBV18 and TRBJ2-7, is NAGVMQNPRHLVRRRGQEARLRCSPMKGHSHVYWYRQLPEEGLKFMVYLQKENIIDESGMPKERFSAEFPKEGPSILRIQQVVRGDSAAYFCASSPRGGAYEQYFGPGTRLTVT.

The chain has TRBV27 and TRBJ2-7, with 9 bases lining up with TRBD2. V shed 7 bases and J 4 bases; nucleotides not matched to a gene: 8. CDR3 length: 14 amino acids. Per the germline V gene, CDR1 is MNHEY and CDR2 is SMNVEV (reference sequence). CDR3 in amino acids: CASKIAGATYEQYF. The CDR3 DNA is TGTGCCAGCAAAATAGCGGGAGCGACATACGAGCAGTACTTC.

The rearrangement links TRBV7-9 to TRBJ2-7, with 10 bases matching TRBD1. Looked up from germline, CDR1 is SEHNR and CDR2 is FQNEAQ (reference sequence). J gave up 5 bases and V 4 bases, and 5 bases lay outside the gene matches. The CDR3 runs 14 residues. The chain's CDR3 is CASSSGTGADEQYF. DNA for the CDR3: TGTGCCAGCAGCTCCGGGACAGGGGCGGACGAGCAGTACTTC.

The V and J genes are TRBV15 and TRBJ2-1, with 11 bases fitting TRBD2. This CDR3 has 16 amino acids. Trimming removed 1 base from V and 2 bases from J; junction bases left unmatched: 1. Germline V gene lookup returns CDR1 LNHNV and CDR2 YYDKDF (reference sequence). The CDR3 bases are TGTGCCACCAGCAGAGGTAGCGGGAGGGCCTACAATGAGCAGTTCTTC. Translation: CATSRGSGRAYNEQFF.

The chain recombines TRBV19 with TRBJ1-5, with D uncertain. Trimming shortened V by 0 bases and J by 7 bases, and 13 bases separated the two germline ends. The germline gives CDR1 LNHDA, CDR2 SQIVND (reference sequence). The CDR3 runs 15 residues. The CDR3 region is CASSIEPEVNQPQHF. The CDR3 DNA reads as TGTGCCAGTAGTATAGAACCAGAAGTTAACCAGCCCCAGCATTTT.

The chain links TRBV13 to TRBJ2-7; possibly TRBD1 for D (8 bases). The CDR3 spans 15 residues. V shed 1 base and J shed 2 bases, with 12 bases lying between them. CDR1 PRHDT and CDR2 FYEKMQ come from the germline V gene (reference sequence). DNA of the CDR3: TGTGCCAGCAGCTTAGACAGGGGGGGGCCCTACGAGCAGTACTTC. Encoded protein: CASSLDRGGPYEQYF. Full variable domain (rest looked up from reference TRBV13 and TRBJ2-7): AAGVIQSPRHLIKEKRETATLKCYPIPRHDTVYWYQQGPGQDPQFLISFYEKMQSDKGSIPDRFSAQQFSDYHSELNMSSLELGDSALYFCASSLDRGGPYEQYFGPGTRLTVT.

The rearrangement uses TRBV27 and TRBJ1-5; 10 bases map to TRBD1. The CDR3 is 13 amino acids. Germline-derived CDR1 and CDR2 are MNHEY and SMNVEV (reference sequence). Trimming took 4 bases from V and 11 from J; bases not matched to a gene: 5. The CDR3 region is CASSSDRGRAQHF. Written as DNA, the CDR3 is TGTGCCAGCAGTTCGGACAGGGGGAGGGCCCAGCATTTT.